The rows below give T cell receptor beta chains drawn from one sample of a study of response to subunit inactivated influenza vaccine. From the RT-PCR reads, TCRdb called clonotypes with MiXCR, one entry per CDR3 protein. This sample has hundreds of thousands of distinct CDR3 sequences, with under 9% found just once. This specimen consisted of PBMCs from blood, obtained roughly 24 months after vaccination. The receptors come from a man between 50 and 69 years old who received an inactivated influenza vaccine. Both conserved end residues are part of each CDR3. A D gene is named only where the DNA matches it firmly. Some rows mark clone size as missing; the rest say once, few, many or name a class of expanded clone.

>TRBV29-1|few|TRBJ2-5|TRBD2
TGCAGCGTTGAACTAGCGGGAGGGCCGGCGGAGACCCAGTACTTC
CSVELAGGPAETQYF
>TRBV10-3|.|TRBJ2-3|.
TGTGCCATCAGTGACCTAGCTGAGGTCACAGATACGCAGTATTTT
CAISDLAEVTDTQYF
>TRBV28|few|TRBJ2-3|TRBD2
TGTGCCAGCAGTCCGACGACTAGCTCGACGTATTTT
CASSPTTSSTYF
>TRBV5-1|few|TRBJ2-1|.
TGCGCCACCACGGAGGGGCCGCCGAACAATGAGCAGTTCTTC
CATTEGPPNNEQFF
>TRBV12-3/TRBV12-4|few|TRBJ2-1|.
TGTGCCAGCAGTTTAGTTTCAGTCGCAAGACACAAGGGCAATGAGCAGTTCTTC
CASSLVSVARHKGNEQFF
>TRBV4-1|many|TRBJ2-1|.
TGCGCCAGCAGCCAAGGGGGACATCCCCCCTACAATGAGCAGTTCTTC
CASSQGGHPPYNEQFF
>TRBV10-3|few|TRBJ1-2|TRBD1
TGTGCCATCAGTCGGGACAGCAACTATGGCTACACCTTC
CAISRDSNYGYTF
>TRBV27|.|TRBJ2-7|TRBD1
TGTGCCAGCAGCCGACAGGGGGCCTGGGAGCAGTACTTC
CASSRQGAWEQYF
>TRBV5-1|.|TRBJ2-2|.
TGCGCCAGCAGCTTGGGACAGGCGGACACCGGGGAGCTGTTTTTT
CASSLGQADTGELFF
>TRBV12-3/TRBV12-4|.|TRBJ2-6|TRBD1
TGTGCCAGCATCGCGGACAGGGCTGGGGCCAACGTCCTGACTTTC
CASIADRAGANVLTF
>TRBV20-1|many|TRBJ2-1|.
TGCAGTGCTAGAGATCTGGGTAGCCCGGGGCAGTTCTTC
CSARDLGSPGQFF
>TRBV3-1|few|TRBJ2-3|.
TGTGCCAGCACCCAGACCGGGAGCGGGACAGATACGCAGTATTTT
CASTQTGSGTDTQYF
>TRBV28|many|TRBJ2-3|.
TGTGCCAGCAGTCCTGGGGGATCGGATACGCAGTATTTT
CASSPGGSDTQYF
>TRBV29-1|.|TRBJ1-2|TRBD1
TGCAGCGTCGATGATACCCGAGGACAGGGGAGCTATGGCTACACCTTC
CSVDDTRGQGSYGYTF
>TRBV10-1|few|TRBJ2-3|TRBD2
TGCGCCAGCAGTGAGTCGGCTAGCGGGATCACAGATACGCAGTATTTT
CASSESASGITDTQYF
>TRBV24-1|many|TRBJ2-1|.
TGTGCCACCAGTGATTCAAGGACTTCGCCTTTGCAGTTCTTC
CATSDSRTSPLQFF
>TRBV11-2|many|TRBJ1-1|.
TGTGCCAGCAGACGCGAGGAGGCCACTGAAGCTTTCTTT
CASRREEATEAFF
>TRBV15|few|TRBJ2-2|.
TGTGCCACCAGTTATACGAACACCGGGGAGCTGTTTTTT
CATSYTNTGELFF
>TRBV3-1|.|TRBJ2-1|.
TGTGCCAGCAAGGGGGAGGCCTCCTACAATGAGCAGTTCTTC
CASKGEASYNEQFF
>TRBV19|.|TRBJ1-2|.
TGTGCCAGTAGTATACCCCGATTATCTGGCTATGGCTACACCTTC
CASSIPRLSGYGYTF
>TRBV4-1|few|TRBJ1-2|.
TGCGCCAGCAGCCACAGGGTCTATGGCTACACCTTC
CASSHRVYGYTF
>TRBV7-9|many|TRBJ2-5|.
TGTGCCAGCACCCAGGCAATCCAAGAGACCCAGTACTTC
CASTQAIQETQYF
>TRBV28|few|TRBJ2-2|.
TGTGCCAGCACCCTCGGGGAGCTGTTTTTT
CASTLGELFF
>TRBV20-1|.|TRBJ2-5|TRBD2
TGCAGTGCTGCCGGGACTAGCGGGGGGGCCGGCGAGACCCAGTACTTC
CSAAGTSGGAGETQYF
>TRBV24-1|.|TRBJ2-1|.
TGTGCCACCAGTGACCCCGGTCGTCAAGGCTCCTACAATGAGCAGTTCTTC
CATSDPGRQGSYNEQFF
>TRBV12-3/TRBV12-4|many|TRBJ2-7|TRBD1
TGTGCCAGCAGTATCTGGACAGGGGGCTACGAGCAGTACTTC
CASSIWTGGYEQYF
>TRBV12-3/TRBV12-4|few|TRBJ1-6|.
TGTGCCAGCAGACCGACAGGCTCACCCCTCCACTTT
CASRPTGSPLHF
>TRBV5-6|.|TRBJ1-2|.
TGTGCCAGCAGCTTTACGGGCAGAGCAATATCTAACTATGGCTACACCTTC
CASSFTGRAISNYGYTF
>TRBV5-6|few|TRBJ2-7|TRBD2
TGTGCCAGCAGCTTCCGAGGGACCGGGACTAGCGGCTACGAGCAGTACTTC
CASSFRGTGTSGYEQYF
>TRBV15|.|TRBJ2-7|.
TGTGCCACCAGCAGAGCTCAGGGTGGGTACGAGCAGTACTTC
CATSRAQGGYEQYF
>TRBV6-1|.|TRBJ1-4|TRBD1
TGTGCCAGCAGTCCATACAGGGGGTACAATGAAAAACTGTTTTTT
CASSPYRGYNEKLFF
>TRBV24-1|few|TRBJ2-3|TRBD1
TGTGCCACCAGCAAGGGGGCTCGAACAGATACGCAGTATTTT
CATSKGARTDTQYF
>TRBV14|.|TRBJ2-3|.
TGTGCCAGCAGCCAATCGGGGGGCCTCGCAGATACGCAGTATTTT
CASSQSGGLADTQYF
>TRBV12-3/TRBV12-4|many|TRBJ2-7|.
TGTGCCAGCAGTCCATACTACGAGCAGTACTTC
CASSPYYEQYF
>TRBV20-1|.|TRBJ2-1|TRBD1
TGCAGTGCTAGACTAACTGGACAGGGACCCTCGGGGACAAGGAATGAGCAGTTCTTC
CSARLTGQGPSGTRNEQFF
>TRBV20-1|.|TRBJ2-1|TRBD1
TGCAGTGCTAGAACCGGACAGGGGCTAAATGAGCAGTTCTTC
CSARTGQGLNEQFF
>TRBV15|many|TRBJ2-5|.
TGTGCCACCAGCAGAGGGACTACCCAAGAGACCCAGTACTTC
CATSRGTTQETQYF
>TRBV4-2|.|TRBJ2-3|.
TGTGCCAGCAGCCATCCCCAAGGTGGGGGCACAGATACGCAGTATTTT
CASSHPQGGGTDTQYF
>TRBV5-5|many|TRBJ2-7|.
TGTGCCAGCAGCTTGGCTCAGGGGGGAGCCTACGAGCAGTACTTC
CASSLAQGGAYEQYF
>TRBV29-1|many|TRBJ2-6|.
TGCAGCGTTTCAATACCTGGGGCCAACGTCCTGACTTTC
CSVSIPGANVLTF
>TRBV24-1|.|TRBJ2-3|.
TGTGCCACCAGTGATTTCACCTCGGACGATACGCAGTATTTT
CATSDFTSDDTQYF
>TRBV5-1|.|TRBJ2-1|.
TGCGCCAGCAGCTTCGGGGGCCATGAGCAGTTCTTC
CASSFGGHEQFF